Included here is one T cell receptor (beta chain) sequence, with context. What it binds is unknown. The source of the sample is a study of blood T cells in healthy people across ages. The second PCR ran about 7 to 12 cycles with a sample-barcoded 5' primer and J-beta primers. Each CDR3 protein gets one entry after TCRdb re-called the 5' RACE reads with MiXCR. The sample consists of some 1.6 million distinct CDR3 sequences, almost 35% of them appearing once. Study outcomes and limitations: It was not known whether donors were CMV positive (a possible confounder of expanded clonotype changes).

This receptor was taken from a young woman in good health. What was sequenced was blood.

The CDR3 DNA sequence: TGTGCCAGCAGCCGTCAGGGGGAATCACCCCTCCACTTT. Encoded protein: CASSRQGESPLHF. This chain joins TRBV14 and TRBJ1-6, with TRBD1 identical over 7 bases. J lost 10 bases, V lost 4 bases, and 4 bases had no gene match. Germline V CDR1 and CDR2: SGHDN, FVKESK. The CDR3 length is 13 residues.